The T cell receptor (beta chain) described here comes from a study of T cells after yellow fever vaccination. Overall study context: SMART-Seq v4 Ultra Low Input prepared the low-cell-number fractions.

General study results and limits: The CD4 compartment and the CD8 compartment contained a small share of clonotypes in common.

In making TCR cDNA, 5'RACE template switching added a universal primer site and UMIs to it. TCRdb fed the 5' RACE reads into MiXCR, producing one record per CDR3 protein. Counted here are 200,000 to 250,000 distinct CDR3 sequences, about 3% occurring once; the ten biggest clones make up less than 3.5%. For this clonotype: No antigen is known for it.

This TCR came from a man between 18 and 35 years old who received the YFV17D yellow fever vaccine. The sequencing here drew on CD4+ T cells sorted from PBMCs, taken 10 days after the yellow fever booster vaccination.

CDR3 sequence: CASSQLGYNEQFF. For the CDR3, the DNA is TGTGCCAGCAGCCAACTGGGTTACAATGAGCAGTTCTTC. J is TRBJ2-1 and V is TRBV3-1; no firm D call. Germline loops: CDR1 LGHDT, CDR2 YNNKEL (reference sequence). This CDR3 has 13 amino acids. Trimming cost V 2 bases and J 4 bases, with 6 bases left between them.